The 30 T cell receptor beta chains below all came from one sample that was sequenced in a study of identical twins. TCRdb recomputed calls from the 5' RACE reads with MiXCR, one row per CDR3 protein. The data show about 340,000 distinct CDR3 sequences, about 12% seen once. These data are also associated with another study on yellow fever vaccine responses in identical twins.

Sequenced: CD8+ T cells sorted from blood. These receptors all come from a woman aged 18-30 years in good health.

This clonotype occurred a few times. The CDR3 reads CASSESPPGGEKLFF. CDR3 in DNA: TGTGCCAGCAGTGAATCCCCACCAGGTGGGGAAAAACTGTTTTTT. The chain recombines TRBV2 with TRBJ1-4; D ambiguous. Germline-derived CDR1 and CDR2 are SNHLY and FYNNEI. The CDR3 is 15 residues long. V gave up 2 bases and J gave up 8 bases, with 15 bases separating them. The entire variable domain, with the rest obtained from reference TRBV2 and TRBJ1-4, is as follows: EPEVTQTPSHQVTQMGQEVILRCVPISNHLYFYWYRQILGQKVEFLVSFYNNEISEKSEIFDDQFSVERPDGSNFTLKIRSTKLEDSAMYFCASSESPPGGEKLFFGSGTQLSVL.

This clonotype was seen a few times. The chain carries TRBV6-5 and TRBJ1-5; D call uncertain. Germline V lookup: CDR1 MNHEY, CDR2 SVGAGI. The ends were cut back, 0 bases at V and 7 bases at J, with 10 bases in the middle. CDR3 length: 14 residues. The CDR3 is CASSYSVGIQPQHF. The CDR3, as DNA: TGTGCCAGCAGTTACTCAGTAGGGATCCAGCCCCAGCATTTT.

This clonotype was detected many times. The chain carries TRBV12-3 or TRBV12-4 and TRBJ1-1; D unclear. There are 12 residues in the CDR3. The V and J ends lost 4 bases and 5 bases respectively, with 8 bases between them. Written as DNA, the CDR3 is TGTGCCAGCAGTTACGGGGAAACTGAAGCTTTCTTT. Residues: CASSYGETEAFF.

The gene calls are TRBV10-3 and TRBJ2-1; 10 bases are a match to TRBD2. The CDR3 length is 16 residues. From germline, CDR1 is ENHRY and CDR2 SYGVKD. V lost 11 bases to trimming and J lost 8 bases; unmatched junction nucleotides: 18. In DNA, the CDR3 is TGTGCCGCATATCCGGGACTAGCGACCCGCGGCGATGAGCAGTTCTTC. It encodes CAAYPGLATRGDEQFF.

The rearrangement uses TRBV9 and TRBJ2-2; TRBD2 aligns across 10 bases. The CDR3 is made up of 17 amino acids. The junction had 7 bases not matched to a gene; V was cut back by 5 bases and J by 0 bases. CDR1 and CDR2 (germline): SGDLS, YYNGEE. The CDR3 coding sequence is TGTGCCAGCAGTCTAGCGGGGGAACCACCGAACACCGGGGAGCTGTTTTTT. This encodes CASSLAGEPPNTGELFF.

The J gene is TRBJ1-3, the V gene TRBV6-1; no reliable D call. V lost 4 bases and J 3 bases, leaving 13 bases between the germline ends. CDR3 length: 15 amino acids. In germline, CDR1 is MNHNS, CDR2 SASEGT. CDR3 region: CASSGEGQSGNTIYF. The DNA for the CDR3 is TGTGCCAGCAGTGGAGAGGGTCAGAGTGGAAACACCATATATTTT.

This clonotype occurred many times. This chain joins TRBV12-3 or TRBV12-4 and TRBJ1-1; D is perhaps TRBD1 (6 bases). The CDR3 has 12 amino acids. Trimming took off 5 bases at V and 7 bases at J, with 11 bases between the two ends. The CDR3 region has the DNA TGTGCCAGCAGTCTCGGACAGATTGAAGCTTTCTTT. As protein: CASSLGQIEAFF.

This clonotype was detected ten times or more. The CDR3 DNA sequence: TGCAGTGCAAACGGACTAGCGGGAGGCGAGCAGTACTTC. Amino acids: CSANGLAGGEQYF. The genes are TRBV20-1 and TRBJ2-7; 14 bases are a match to TRBD2. The CDR3 runs 13 residues. J was trimmed by 6 bases and V by 6 bases; bases with no gene match: 4. Germline CDR1 and CDR2: DFQATT and SNEGSKA (reference sequence).

The rearrangement joins TRBV7-7 to TRBJ2-5, with a possible D match to TRBD2 (5 bases). This CDR3 is built from 14 residues. Germline lookup yields CDR1 SSHAT and CDR2 FNYEAQ (reference sequence). Trimming cost V 5 bases and J 1 base, with 11 bases left between them. Here the CDR3 reads CASSQTAGQETQYF. As DNA, the CDR3 is TGTGCCAGCAGCCAAACCGCGGGCCAAGAGACCCAGTACTTC.

This clonotype qualifies as large. The rearrangement links TRBV7-2 to TRBJ2-2; D not certain. This CDR3 region has 16 residues. In germline, CDR1 is SGHTA, CDR2 FQGNSA. The ends were cut back, 5 bases at V and 1 base at J, with 14 bases in the middle. Here the CDR3 reads CASSRRHLGNTGELFF. The CDR3 bases are TGTGCCAGCAGCCGCCGCCACCTAGGGAACACCGGGGAGCTGTTTTTT.

The sample holds many counts of this clonotype. The chain has TRBV4-1 and TRBJ1-5; D perhaps matches TRBD1 (6 bases). There are 16 residues in the CDR3. CDR1 MGHRA and CDR2 YSYEKL come from the germline V gene. V lost 0 bases, J lost 5 bases, and 14 bases lay in between. The CDR3 is CASSQENGQFHQPQHF. The DNA of the CDR3 is TGCGCCAGCAGCCAAGAAAATGGACAGTTTCATCAGCCCCAGCATTTT.

This clonotype was observed many times. V usage is TRBV4-1 and J usage is TRBJ1-2; TRBD1 is a possible D gene (5 bases). The CDR3 has 17 amino acids. V was trimmed by 1 base and J by 8 bases, leaving 23 bases between them. Germline V gene lookup returns CDR1 MGHRA and CDR2 YSYEKL. As DNA, the CDR3 is TGCGCCAGCAGCCAAGGGGCCCAGGGCTTCATCGTTACGGGCTACACCTTC. Its protein is CASSQGAQGFIVTGYTF.

This clonotype was observed a few times. The chain couples TRBV4-1 to TRBJ2-7; D call uncertain. The CDR3 runs 13 residues. Germline CDR1 reads MGHRA; CDR2 reads YSYEKL. Trimming shortened V by 0 bases and J by 5 bases, and 8 bases separated the two germline ends. As DNA, the CDR3 is TGCGCCAGCAGCCAAGATCTTGGCAACGAGCAGTACGTC. It yields the protein CASSQDLGNEQYV.

This clonotype was observed at least ten times. The chain joins TRBV2 to TRBJ2-7, with D uncertain. Germline CDR1 reads SNHLY; CDR2 reads FYNNEI. The CDR3 extends over 11 amino acids. V dropped 4 bases and J dropped 6 bases, with 7 bases sitting between them. The CDR3 DNA reads TGTGCCAGCAGTGTAGGGTCCGAGCAGTACTTC. Translation gives CASSVGSEQYF.

This clonotype was found a few times. The V gene is TRBV4-1, the J gene TRBJ1-1; D remains ambiguous. Per the germline V gene, CDR1 is MGHRA and CDR2 is YSYEKL. The CDR3 sequence is 14 residues long. The V end was cut by 0 bases, the J end by 1 base, with 6 bases between. CDR3 amino acids: CASSQDLKNTEAFF. The CDR3 region has the DNA TGCGCCAGCAGCCAAGACCTCAAGAACACTGAAGCTTTCTTT.

V usage is TRBV2 and J usage is TRBJ2-1; D possibly matches TRBD1 or TRBD2 (6 bases each). This CDR3 has 16 residues. Germline assignment: CDR1 SNHLY and CDR2 FYNNEI. Trimming shortened V by 6 bases and J by 4 bases, and 19 bases separated the two germline ends. In DNA, the CDR3 is TGTGCCAGCAGCGAGGAAGAGGGGGGAAGTTACAATGAGCAGTTCTTC. It specifies CASSEEEGGSYNEQFF.

The rearrangement uses TRBV6-5 and TRBJ2-3; 8 bases line up with TRBD2. The CDR3 is 19 amino acids. Germline CDR1 MNHEY, CDR2 SVGAGI. V was clipped by 0 bases and J by 2 bases; unmatched bases: 13. CDR3 sequence reads: CASSYSRVRGTSPTDTQYF. CDR3 bases: TGTGCCAGCAGTTACTCCCGAGTCCGAGGGACTAGTCCCACAGATACGCAGTATTTT.

The J gene is TRBJ1-2, the V gene TRBV25-1; D remains unclear. Germline assignment: CDR1 MGHDK and CDR2 SYGVNS. With 3 bases removed from V and 9 bases from J, the gap between germline ends came to 26 bases. The CDR3 has 17 residues. The CDR3 reads CASSDPYIRTSTVSYTF. DNA for the CDR3: TGTGCCAGCAGTGACCCTTATATACGGACCTCGACGGTTAGCTACACCTTC.

The rearrangement uses TRBV11-2 and TRBJ2-7, with 8 nucleotides matching TRBD1. Germline V gives CDR1 SGHAT, CDR2 FQNNGV. CDR3 length equals 17 residues. V lost 4 bases to trimming and J lost 0 bases; unmatched junction nucleotides: 11. CDR3 DNA sequence: TGTGCCAGCAGCTCCTCCCGAGACAGGGGCATCTCCTACGAGCAGTACTTC. It encodes CASSSSRDRGISYEQYF.

This clonotype was detected a few times. The CDR3 region is CASSSGYRAQETQYF. CDR3 sequence (DNA): TGTGCCAGCAGCTCCGGTTACAGGGCCCAAGAGACCCAGTACTTC. J is TRBJ2-5 and V is TRBV12-3 or TRBV12-4, with a weak D call TRBD1 (6 bases). The CDR3 loop spans 15 amino acids. V was cut by 6 bases and J by 1 base, with 15 bases left in between.

Ten or more counts support this clonotype. The DNA for the CDR3 is TGCAGCGTTGGGTTCCGGGGGCAAGACTACAATGAGCAGTTCTTC. It yields the protein CSVGFRGQDYNEQFF. V usage is TRBV29-1 and J usage is TRBJ2-1, with D perhaps matching TRBD1 or TRBD2 (6 bases each). CDR3 size: 15 residues. The germline V gene encodes CDR1 SQVTM and CDR2 ANQGSEA. V was clipped by 4 bases and J by 3 bases, with 16 bases between them.

There are a few counts of this clonotype. The chain employs TRBV6-1 and TRBJ2-5; D is undetermined. Trimming removed 10 bases from V and 1 base from J, with 19 bases in between. Germline V CDR1 and CDR2: MNHNS, SASEGT. CDR3 length: 15 residues. The CDR3 reads CATARSITIQETQYF. In DNA, the CDR3 is TGTGCCACTGCCAGGAGTATCACAATCCAAGAGACCCAGTACTTC.

This clonotype came up a few times. The V and J genes are TRBV28 and TRBJ2-1; no reliable D call. Deletions cut 3 bases from V and 2 bases from J, with 14 bases between. The CDR3 is 16 residues long. The germline gives CDR1 MDHEN, CDR2 SYDVKM. CDR3 region: CASSFLIDRAYNEQFF. The DNA of the CDR3 is TGTGCCAGCAGTTTTTTAATAGATCGCGCCTACAATGAGCAGTTCTTC.

The chain joins TRBV7-9 to TRBJ1-5; the D is unclear. Trimming removed 6 bases at V and 7 bases at J, with 16 bases between. The CDR3 spans 14 residues. The germline gives CDR1 SEHNR, CDR2 FQNEAQ (reference sequence). CDR3 sequence reads: CASSPGGPWQPQHF. CDR3 coding DNA: TGTGCCAGCAGTCCAGGAGGGCCCTGGCAGCCCCAGCATTTT.

This clonotype was seen ten or more times. CDR3 sequence: CASSLDGGGSTDTQYF. CDR3 in DNA: TGTGCCAGCAGCTTAGACGGAGGGGGATCCACAGATACGCAGTATTTT. V usage is TRBV7-6 and J usage is TRBJ2-3; D is tentatively TRBD1 or TRBD2 (6 bases each). Trimming shortened V by 1 base and J by 2 bases, and 13 bases separated the two germline ends. The CDR3 covers 16 residues. Germline CDR1 SGHVS, CDR2 FNYEAQ.

The chain combines TRBV2 with TRBJ2-1, with TRBD2 matching over 9 bases. The CDR3 runs to 14 residues. Germline CDR1 and CDR2: SNHLY and FYNNEI. V lost 8 bases, J lost 8 bases, and 10 bases stayed unmatched. The CDR3 region has the DNA TGTGCCAGCTTTGGGCTAGCGGGATCCCATGAGCAGTTCTTC. Translating gives CASFGLAGSHEQFF.

In its sample, this clonotype was seen a few times. CDR3 sequence: CASSLSGTGRSGELFF. CDR3 DNA sequence: TGTGCCAGCAGCTTATCCGGGACAGGGCGGTCCGGGGAGCTGTTTTTT. V usage is TRBV13 and J usage is TRBJ2-2; 9 nucleotides agree with TRBD1. This CDR3 has 16 residues. Per the germline V gene, CDR1 is PRHDT and CDR2 is FYEKMQ (reference sequence). The V segment lost 2 bases and the J segment 6 bases; nucleotides outside the gene matches: 7.

This clonotype was recorded at least ten times. The rearrangement uses TRBV20-1 and TRBJ2-5, with 8 bases lining up with TRBD2. The germline V gene has CDR1 DFQATT and CDR2 SNEGSKA (reference sequence). Unmatched junction bases numbered 10, after V lost 5 bases and J lost 5 bases. This CDR3 spans 14 amino acids. This CDR3 reads CSAPGGAVFETQYF. As DNA, the CDR3 is TGCAGTGCTCCCGGGGGGGCCGTATTTGAGACCCAGTACTTC.

This chain uses TRBV7-6 with TRBJ1-6, with D uncertain. In germline, CDR1 is SGHVS, CDR2 FNYEAQ. This CDR3 region has 14 residues. The V end was cut by 5 bases, the J end by 10 bases, with 15 bases between. Here the CDR3 reads CASSQWGGASPLHF. The CDR3 DNA reads TGTGCCAGCAGCCAGTGGGGTGGAGCCTCACCCCTCCACTTT. Full variable domain (outside the CDR3, taken from reference TRBV7-6 and TRBJ1-6): GAGVSQSPRYKVTKRGQDVALRCDPISGHVSLYWYRQALGQGPEFLTYFNYEAQQDKSGLPNDRFSAERPEGSISTLTIQRTEQRDSAMYRCASSQWGGASPLHFGNGTRLTVT.

This clonotype was seen a few times. The rearrangement links TRBV6-1 to TRBJ2-7, with D uncertain. Germline V CDR1 and CDR2: MNHNS, SASEGT. Trimming pared 4 bases from V and 3 bases from J, leaving 16 bases between. The CDR3 extends over 15 amino acids. CDR3 nucleotides: TGTGCCAGCAGTGTGGCAAGACCAATAAACTACGAGCAGTACTTC. This translates into CASSVARPINYEQYF.